This T cell receptor beta chain comes out of a study of blood T cell repertoires in COVID-19. For the study at large: Sample material is recorded as cDNA or gDNA derived from T cells, B-cell-depleted T cells, or PBMCs.

Original analysis: Amplifying reference gene primers gave estimates of nucleated cell counts. Some clones are missing from TCRdb's copy, which holds only in-frame ones; the method was immunoSEQ multiplex PCR. V, J and clone size are those of that table, while D and trimming were read from the DNA. This sample has 380,000 or so clones, with about 88% found just once. Between the trimmed V and J ends, which lost 4 bases and 10 bases, there was a span of 13 bases. CDR1 LGHNA and CDR2 YSLEER come from the germline V gene. The CDR3 is 13 amino acids. The clonotype was recovered from a woman aged 55-69 years with COVID-19, enrolled during active disease. V gene TRBV4-3 combines with J gene TRBJ1-4; D possibly corresponds to TRBD1 (6 bases). Sequenced input: peripheral blood. The CDR3 DNA reads as TGCGCCAGCAGCCCCAGGGGCGCCGGAAAACTGTTTTTT. Translating it yields CASSPRGAGKLFF.